This T cell receptor (beta chain) originates from a study of blood T cell repertoires in COVID-19. Study background: Samples of COVID-19 (acute and convalescent) were obtained from the United States, Italy and Spain. Sample material is recorded as cDNA or gDNA derived from T cells, B-cell-depleted T cells, or PBMCs.

V trimming: 5 bases; J trimming: 0 bases; junction bases outside the gene matches: 3. CDR3 length: 15 amino acids. From germline, CDR1 is SNHLY and CDR2 FYNNEI. Methods used by the authors: Reference gene primer amplification yielded estimated nucleated cell counts. TCRdb's copy holds only in-frame clones and misses some; the assay was immunoSEQ multiplex PCR. Clone size and V and J calls were adopted from that table, with D and trimming inferred from the DNA. The sample contains tens of thousands of clones, just over 85% of which appear only once. This TCR was sampled from a woman over 75 with acute or convalescent COVID-19. V and J are TRBV2 and TRBJ2-1; TRBD2 matches at 8 bases. Sequencing was performed on peripheral blood. The CDR3 DNA reads TGTGCCAGCAGTATAAGCGGGAGCTCCTACAATGAGCAGTTCTTC. This gives the protein CASSISGSSYNEQFF.